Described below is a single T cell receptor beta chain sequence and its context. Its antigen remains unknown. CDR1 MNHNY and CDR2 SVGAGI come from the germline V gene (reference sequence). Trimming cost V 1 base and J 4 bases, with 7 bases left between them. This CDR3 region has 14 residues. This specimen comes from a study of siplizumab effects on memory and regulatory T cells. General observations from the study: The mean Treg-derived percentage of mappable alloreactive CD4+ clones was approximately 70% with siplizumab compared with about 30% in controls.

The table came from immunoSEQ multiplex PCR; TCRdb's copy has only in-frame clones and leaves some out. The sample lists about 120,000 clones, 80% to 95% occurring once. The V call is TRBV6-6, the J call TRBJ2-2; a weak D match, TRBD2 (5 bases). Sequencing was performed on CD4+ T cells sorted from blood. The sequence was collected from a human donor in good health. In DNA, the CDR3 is TGTGCCAGCAGTTACTGGAGCGGCACCGGGGAGCTGTTTTTT. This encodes CASSYWSGTGELFF.